These 5 T cell receptor beta chains originate from one sample sequenced in a study of CD8+CD57+ T cells in acquired aplastic anemia. Researchers used genomic DNA as the template to profile TCR beta VDJ and CDR3. TCRdb re-called the reads through MiXCR, storing one row per CDR3 protein. This table has hundreds of thousands of distinct CDR3 sequences, roughly a third appearing once. Sequencing was done on patients that had shown CD8+CD57+ cell expansion by flow cytometry. The sample comprised sorted CD4+, CD8+, or CD8+CD57+ T cells (not recorded which) from PBMCs. The source of these receptors is a human donor with aplastic anemia.

The table lists this clonotype with many counts. V usage is TRBV20-1 and J usage is TRBJ2-7; TRBD2 aligns across 11 bases. Germline CDR1 reads DFQATT; CDR2 reads SNEGSKA (reference sequence). With 4 bases clipped from V and 3 bases from J, the junction kept 11 bases outside the gene matches. This CDR3 has 16 residues. In nucleotides, the CDR3 is TGCAGTGCTACGGGCAGGGCCGGGACTAGCGGCTACGAGCAGTACTTC. Amino acid sequence: CSATGRAGTSGYEQYF.

The CDR3 loop reads CATSPGTSGGAWDVTQYF. In nucleotides, the CDR3 is TGTGCCACGTCACCGGGGACTAGCGGGGGGGCCTGGGATGTGACCCAGTACTTC. The chain combines TRBV24-1 with TRBJ2-5; 16 bases align to TRBD2. V was clipped by 10 bases and J by 7 bases; unmatched bases: 17. The CDR3 loop spans 18 amino acids. Germline V gene lookup returns CDR1 KGHDR and CDR2 SFDVKD.

This clonotype was counted at least ten times. The chain carries TRBV19 and TRBJ1-5, with 8 bases matching TRBD1. V was pared by 8 bases and J by 6 bases, with 12 bases of the junction left unmatched. The CDR3 covers 15 residues. Germline values: CDR1 LNHDA, CDR2 SQIVND (reference sequence). The CDR3: CASLRTGPSGQPQHF. As DNA, the CDR3 is TGTGCCAGTTTGCGGACAGGGCCCTCGGGTCAGCCCCAGCATTTT.

This sequence joins TRBV15 and TRBJ2-7, with 7 bases lining up with TRBD2. The germline V gene encodes CDR1 LNHNV and CDR2 YYDKDF (reference sequence). The J segment lost 3 bases and the V segment lost 3 bases, leaving 5 bases of the junction unmatched. This CDR3 has 14 residues. CDR3: CATSRGGYGYEQYF. In DNA form, the CDR3 reads TGTGCCACCAGCAGGGGGGGGTACGGCTACGAGCAGTACTTC.

The chain has TRBV9 and TRBJ1-5; the match to TRBD1 covers 7 bases. J gave up 3 bases and V 4 bases, and 7 bases lay outside the gene matches. The CDR3 sequence is 15 residues long. The V gene's germline CDR1 is SGDLS and CDR2 YYNGEE. Written as DNA, the CDR3 is TGTGCCAGCAGCAGGGGGCAGGGGAACAATCAGCCCCAGCATTTT. This encodes CASSRGQGNNQPQHF. Supplemented by reference TRBV9 and TRBJ1-5, the full variable domain reads DSGVTQTPKHLITATGQRVTLRCSPRSGDLSVYWYQQSLDQGLQFLIQYYNGEERAKGNILERFSAQQFPDLHSELNLSSLELGDSALYFCASSRGQGNNQPQHFGDGTRLSIL.